This TCR beta chain was sequenced for a study of identical twins. The study's findings and limits: The study found that models underestimated out-of-frame TCR alpha sharing in monozygotic twins. Out-of-frame alpha sequences common to twins exhibited a surplus of low generation probability. Surplus twin overlap in beta out-of-frame sequences was less pronounced.

Healthy Caucasian donors formed the entire cohort. V lost 3 bases to trimming and J lost 1 base; unmatched junction nucleotides: 3. The CDR3 has 13 residues. CDR1 and CDR2 from the germline V gene are DFQATT and SNEGSKA (reference sequence). TCRdb analysed the 5' RACE reads with MiXCR anew, one entry per CDR3 protein. The sample holds around 230,000 distinct CDR3 sequences, less than 9.5% seen once. Notes on this clonotype: The antigen is unknown.

The rearrangement uses TRBV20-1 and TRBJ2-7; 7 bases map to TRBD1. This TCR came from a woman under 30 in good health. Sequenced: memory (CD45RO+) T cells sorted from blood. CDR3 sequence (DNA): TGCAGTGCTAGGGGACAGACTTCCTACGAGCAGTACTTC. Protein product: CSARGQTSYEQYF.